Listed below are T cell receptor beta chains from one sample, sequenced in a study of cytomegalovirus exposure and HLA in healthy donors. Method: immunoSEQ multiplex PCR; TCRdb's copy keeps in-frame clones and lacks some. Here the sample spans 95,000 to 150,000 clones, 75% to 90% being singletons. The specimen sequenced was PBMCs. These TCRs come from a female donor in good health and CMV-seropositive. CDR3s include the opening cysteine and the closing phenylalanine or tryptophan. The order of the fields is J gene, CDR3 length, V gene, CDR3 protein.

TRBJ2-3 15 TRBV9 CASSVRDYEGDTQYF
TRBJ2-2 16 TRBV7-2 CASTPPTGWNTGELFF
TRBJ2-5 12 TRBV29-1 CSVGWREETQYF
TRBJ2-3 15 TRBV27 CASTRGTGPLGTQYF
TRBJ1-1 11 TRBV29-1 CSVAQGSEAFF
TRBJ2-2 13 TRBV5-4 CASADRDTGELFF
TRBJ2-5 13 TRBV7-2 CASSPGQQETQYF
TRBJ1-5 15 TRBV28 CASSLAQEGNQPQHF
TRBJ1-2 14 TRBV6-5 CASREGTGAYGYTF
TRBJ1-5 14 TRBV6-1 CASSEGLTRQPQHF
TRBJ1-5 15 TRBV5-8 CASSLEQGRGQPQHF
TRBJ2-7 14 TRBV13 CASSQGQGTYEQYF
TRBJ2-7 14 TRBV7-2 CASSRQGNGYEQYF
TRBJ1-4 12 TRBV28 CASSLIGGKLFF
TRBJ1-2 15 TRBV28 CASTSLRGRGYGYTF
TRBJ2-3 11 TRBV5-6 CASSHTDTQYF
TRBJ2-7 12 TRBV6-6 CASSYLSGEQYF
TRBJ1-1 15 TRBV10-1 CASRPTQGMNTEAFF
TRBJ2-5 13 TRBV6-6 CASSYKGQETQYF